A single sample gave rise to the 25 T cell receptor beta chains below, sequenced in a study of blood T cells in healthy people across ages. The second PCR ran about 6 to 12 cycles with a sample-barcoded 5' primer and J-beta primers. One entry per CDR3 protein, called by TCRdb with MiXCR from the 5' RACE reads. The sample yields hundreds of thousands of distinct CDR3 sequences, roughly 44% seen once. Sequencing was performed on blood. The receptors here all came from a man in his sixties in good health.

V usage is TRBV20-1 and J usage is TRBJ2-5; 8 positions agree with TRBD1. The CDR3 runs to 18 residues. Losses at the gene ends were 0 bases for V and 4 bases for J; bases not matched to a gene: 16. Germline V gene sequence: CDR1 DFQATT, CDR2 SNEGSKA (reference sequence). The CDR3 bases are TGCAGTGCTAGAGATTGGCAGGACAGGGTCGACGGGGGAGAGACCCAGTACTTC. This sequence encodes CSARDWQDRVDGGETQYF.

V gene TRBV5-8 combines with J gene TRBJ1-4; a weak D match, TRBD1 (6 bases). The CDR3 spans 13 residues. V was shortened by 0 bases and J by 11 bases, with 11 bases between the two germline ends. The germline CDR1 and CDR2 sequences are SGHTS and YDEGEE. The CDR3 region is CASSLDRVFKLFF. The CDR3 DNA follows: TGTGCCAGCAGCTTGGACAGGGTTTTTAAACTGTTTTTT.

Concerning this clonotype: With a much larger clone just one base away, this may be a read error. The V and J genes are TRBV2 and TRBJ2-7; D remains unclear. Per germline, CDR1 SNHLY and CDR2 FYNNEI. Trimming removed 8 bases from V and 10 bases from J, with 18 bases in between. This CDR3 region has 12 residues. CDR3 region: CASGEGRHVQYF. The CDR3 region has the DNA TGTGCCAGCGGAGAAGGGCGGCACGTTCAGTACTTC. The full variable domain, rest sourced from reference TRBV2 and TRBJ2-7, is EPEVTQTPSHQVTQMGQEVILRCVPISNHLYFYWYRQILGQKVEFLVSFYNNEISEKSEIFDDQFSVERPDGSNFTLKIRSTKLEDSAMYFCASGEGRHVQYFGPGTRLTVT.

The V call is TRBV7-8, the J call TRBJ2-5, with D possibly called TRBD1 or TRBD2 (5 bases each). CDR1 is SGHVS, CDR2 FQNEAQ, per germline. Trimming took off 4 bases at V and 5 bases at J, with 11 bases between the two ends. The CDR3 runs to 13 residues. The CDR3 spells CASSSGAAETQYF. The CDR3 nucleotides are TGTGCCAGCAGCTCCGGGGCGGCGGAGACCCAGTACTTC.

The chain employs TRBV7-3 and TRBJ2-2; D may be TRBD2 (6 bases). Germline lookup yields CDR1 SGHTA and CDR2 FQGTGA. The V gene lost 5 bases and the J gene lost 2 bases, with 15 bases spanning the gap. The CDR3 is 16 residues long. The CDR3, as DNA: TGTGCCAGCAGCCAAACCGGGACTTTTAACACCGGGGAGCTGTTTTTT. It is translated as CASSQTGTFNTGELFF.

The chain uses TRBV20-1 and TRBJ2-5, with D tentatively TRBD1 or TRBD2 (7 bases each). This CDR3 contains 14 residues. Trimming shortened V by 6 bases and J by 4 bases, and 18 bases separated the two germline ends. Looked up from germline, CDR1 is DFQATT and CDR2 is SNEGSKA (reference sequence). The CDR3 nucleotides are TGCAGTGCGAGGGGGCGAGCGGGGCGAGAGACCCAGTACTTC. The encoded protein is CSARGRAGRETQYF.

This chain uses TRBV6-1 with TRBJ1-5; 10 nucleotides agree with TRBD1. The J segment lost 6 bases and the V segment lost 6 bases, leaving 14 bases of the junction unmatched. The CDR3 totals 17 residues. The germline gives CDR1 MNHNS, CDR2 SASEGT. This CDR3 is CASSEGADRGFGQPQHF. The CDR3 bases are TGTGCCAGCAGCGAGGGTGCGGACAGGGGGTTCGGTCAGCCCCAGCATTTT.

The chain has TRBV20-1 and TRBJ2-7; 10 positions agree with TRBD1. Germline values: CDR1 DFQATT, CDR2 SNEGSKA (reference sequence). This CDR3 region has 15 residues. Trimming cost V 1 base and J 3 bases; bases outside gene matches: 6. In DNA form, the CDR3 reads TGCAGTGCTAGAGGCACCGGGACAGGGGTCTACGAGCAGTACTTC. Protein sequence: CSARGTGTGVYEQYF.

The table lists this clonotype with a few counts. This chain uses TRBV7-9 with TRBJ2-1; no clear D gene. Germline V CDR1 and CDR2: SEHNR, FQNEAQ (reference sequence). The CDR3 has 12 residues. Trimming removed 9 bases at V and 8 bases at J, with 14 bases between. The CDR3 DNA sequence: TGTGCCAGTTCCGCTCTTATCTATGAGCAGTTCTTC. Protein: CASSALIYEQFF.

The genes are TRBV11-2 and TRBJ2-7; no reliable D call. The CDR3 spans 12 residues. In germline, CDR1 is SGHAT, CDR2 FQNNGV. V was cut by 5 bases and J by 9 bases, with 14 bases left in between. CDR3 sequence (DNA): TGTGCCAGCAGCCGCCCGGATGGAGTGCAGTACTTC. Translated: CASSRPDGVQYF. The full variable domain, completed using reference TRBV11-2 and TRBJ2-7, is EAGVAQSPRYKIIEKRQSVAFWCNPISGHATLYWYQQILGQGPKLLIQFQNNGVVDDSQLPKDRFSAERLKGVDSTLKIQPAKLEDSAVYLCASSRPDGVQYFGPGTRLTVT.

V and J are TRBV7-8 and TRBJ1-2, with unresolved D. The CDR3 length is 15 residues. Germline CDR1 SGHVS, CDR2 FQNEAQ. V was clipped by 5 bases and J by 3 bases, with 16 bases between them. As DNA, the CDR3 is TGTGCCAGCAGCGCGGCTAGGGTGCCTGACTATGGCTACACCTTC. Its translation: CASSAARVPDYGYTF.

A word on this clonotype: The junction departs from the called germline gene at one end, perhaps through a read error. This rearrangement joins TRBV11-2 to TRBJ2-3; no clear D gene. The CDR3 is 21 residues long. Per the germline V gene, CDR1 is SGHAT and CDR2 is FQNNGV. Written as DNA, the CDR3 is TGTGCCAGCAGCTATCCGTGTGTTCTTAAGACGGAAGAAGCCTCCACAAATACGCAGTATTTT. This codes for CASSYPCVLKTEEASTNTQYF.

This clonotype was found a few times. The V and J genes are TRBV7-2 and TRBJ2-1; TRBD2 matches 7 bases. The CDR3 is 13 amino acids. CDR1 and CDR2 (germline): SGHTA, FQGNSA. V dropped 3 bases and J dropped 6; count of bases not matched to a gene: 2. The CDR3 sequence is CASSFTSANEQFF. The CDR3 nucleotides read TGTGCCAGCAGCTTCACTAGCGCCAATGAGCAGTTCTTC. Full variable domain (missing parts from reference TRBV7-2 and TRBJ2-1): GAGVSQSPSNKVTEKGKDVELRCDPISGHTALYWYRQSLGQGLEFLIYFQGNSAPDKSGLPSDRFSAERTGGSVSTLTIQRTQQEDSAVYLCASSFTSANEQFFGPGTRLTVL.

The J gene is TRBJ1-3, the V gene TRBV2; TRBD1 agrees at 9 bases. V was pared by 5 bases and J by 0 bases, with 8 bases of the junction left unmatched. Germline V gene sequence: CDR1 SNHLY, CDR2 FYNNEI. The CDR3 is 17 amino acids. CDR3 coding DNA: TGTGCCAGCAGTCGGACAGGGGCCCTACTCTCTGGAAACACCATATATTTT. It translates to CASSRTGALLSGNTIYF.

The V call is TRBV15, the J call TRBJ2-4, with D maybe TRBD2 (5 bases). The CDR3 has 17 residues. Germline-derived CDR1 and CDR2 are LNHNV and YYDKDF (reference sequence). Trimming stripped 8 bases from V and 9 bases from J, with 29 bases between. The CDR3 reads CATEGRARQMRSGIQYF. The CDR3 nucleotides read TGTGCCACCGAAGGGCGGGCTAGACAAATGAGGTCCGGCATTCAGTACTTC.

V is TRBV12-3 or TRBV12-4 and J is TRBJ1-4; D is perhaps TRBD1 (5 bases). The germline V and J ends were trimmed by 1 base and 1 base, with 13 bases remaining between them. The CDR3 runs 17 residues. This CDR3 is CASSLVRTSRTNEKLFF. Written as DNA, the CDR3 is TGTGCCAGCAGTTTAGTGAGGACATCGAGAACTAATGAAAAACTGTTTTTT.

This clonotype has just one count. V and J are TRBV18 and TRBJ1-1; no clear D. This CDR3 has 12 residues. Germline V gene sequence: CDR1 KGHSH, CDR2 LQKENI. The ends were cut back, 2 bases at V and 9 bases at J, with 10 bases in the middle. DNA for the CDR3: TGTGCCAGCTCACCAGGACTCGCTAAAGCTTTCTTT. This sequence encodes CASSPGLAKAFF.

The chain uses TRBV5-1 and TRBJ2-3, with 10 positions matching TRBD2. Trimming at V came to 3 bases and at J to 10 bases, leaving 11 bases not matched to a gene. This CDR3 is built from 15 residues. Germline values: CDR1 SGHRS, CDR2 YFSETQ. As DNA, the CDR3 is TGCGCCAGCAGCTCTGAGGGTAGCGGGGGGACGCCGCAGTATTTT. Its protein product is CASSSEGSGGTPQYF. Supplemented by reference TRBV5-1 and TRBJ2-3, the full variable domain reads KAGVTQTPRYLIKTRGQQVTLSCSPISGHRSVSWYQQTPGQGLQFLFEYFSETQRNKGNFPGRFSGRQFSNSRSEMNVSTLELGDSALYLCASSSEGSGGTPQYFGPGTRLTVL.

This clonotype has more than one count but fewer than ten. The chain has TRBV29-1 and TRBJ2-4, with D possibly TRBD1 on 5 matching bases. CDR1 and CDR2 (germline): SQVTM, ANQGSEA. Trimming took 2 bases from V and 1 from J, leaving 6 bases between them. The CDR3 is 13 residues long. CDR3 sequence: CSVEWGAKNIQYF. CDR3 bases: TGCAGCGTTGAATGGGGCGCCAAAAACATTCAGTACTTC.

The gene calls are TRBV4-1 and TRBJ2-1, with D uncertain. This CDR3 contains 14 residues. Germline-derived CDR1 and CDR2 are MGHRA and YSYEKL. V shed 2 bases and J shed 7 bases, with 12 bases lying between them. CDR3 nucleotides: TGCGCCAGCAGCCAACCGGGTGTTGTAAATGAGCAGTTCTTC. Amino acids: CASSQPGVVNEQFF.

This clonotype was recorded a few times. The rearrangement uses TRBV28 and TRBJ1-4; perhaps TRBD1 as D (6 bases). Trimming shortened V by 6 bases and J by 6 bases, and 14 bases separated the two germline ends. The CDR3 sequence is 14 residues long. The germline gives CDR1 MDHEN, CDR2 SYDVKM. CDR3 sequence reads: CASSLTGYDEKLFF. The CDR3 DNA sequence: TGTGCCAGCAGCCTAACAGGGTACGATGAAAAACTGTTTTTT.

This clonotype was observed a few times. The genes are TRBV4-3 and TRBJ2-1; no firm D call. V was clipped by 3 bases and J by 8 bases, with 20 bases between them. CDR3 length: 16 amino acids. Per the germline V gene, CDR1 is LGHNA and CDR2 is YSLEER. The CDR3 region is CASSHFASMGGDEQFF. The CDR3 DNA follows: TGCGCCAGCAGCCATTTTGCCAGTATGGGCGGCGATGAGCAGTTCTTC.

The chain uses TRBV6-5 and TRBJ2-1; 9 bases map to TRBD1. Germline V gene lookup returns CDR1 MNHEY and CDR2 SVGAGI. J lost 8 bases, V lost 0 bases, and 5 bases had no gene match. The CDR3 length is 15 residues. CDR3: CASSYSNRGRDEQFF. CDR3 DNA sequence: TGTGCCAGCAGTTACTCGAACAGGGGGCGAGATGAGCAGTTCTTC.

This clonotype was detected a few times. This sequence joins TRBV18 and TRBJ1-1; D is undetermined. Germline V CDR1 and CDR2: KGHSH, LQKENI. The V and J ends lost 7 bases and 0 bases respectively, with 6 bases between them. This CDR3 has 12 residues. CDR3 protein: CASCQMNTEAFF. The CDR3 DNA sequence: TGTGCCAGCTGCCAGATGAACACTGAAGCTTTCTTT.

The chain employs TRBV27 and TRBJ2-5; 7 bases are shared with TRBD1. The J call may be wrong; the DNA end is better matched by TRBJ2-7. Germline V gives CDR1 MNHEY, CDR2 SMNVEV (reference sequence). The CDR3 is 12 amino acids. The CDR3 DNA reads TGTGCCACCATGACAGGGTTGGACGAGCAGTACTTC. Residues: CATMTGLDEQYF.